This T cell receptor (beta chain) came from a study of PD-L1 blockade in urothelial cancer (dated by TCRdb to 2017 to 2019). Study-level background: Therapy was started at some point between 2014 and 2016 for all patients, and atezolizumab 1,200 mg was administered intravenously every 3 weeks. An exploratory multi-omic analysis was conducted of the somatic, immune and clinical correlates of response to PD-L1 blockade with atezolizumab in urothelial cancer. About nine tenths of the roughly 29 patients were males with bladder-origin urothelial cancer, and about 65% of the roughly 30 reported a prior smoking history. Eight to ten patients achieved durable clinical benefit and around 19 did not. Pretreatment blood TCR-seq was available for under 35 patients, at least one posttreatment blood collection was obtained for 25 or so patients, and tumor TCR-seq was available for 25 or so patients. An ECOG performance status of 0 or 1 was recorded for the patients, and 0 to 3 prior chemotherapy regimens had been received by the patients. Durable clinical benefit meant progression-free survival longer than 6 months, and TCR features were also tested against progression-free and overall survival. Whole exome sequencing and RNA sequencing of pretreatment tumors were performed alongside TCR sequencing in the same patients. Blood samples were analyzed 3 weeks after the start of treatment (second dose) and 6 weeks after the start of treatment. Pretreatment tumor samples and matched peripheral blood, collected serially before and after atezolizumab treatment, underwent TCR sequencing. A median of roughly 140,000 T cells and some 82,000 unique TCRs was obtained from blood samples, and a median clonality of approximately 0.08 was observed. Results the study describes overall, beyond this receptor: A pretreatment peripheral blood TCR clonality below the median was linked to improved progression-free and overall survival. Because of the small sample size (n ≈ 30) and the many exploratory analyses performed, the results are intended to be regarded as hypothesis-generating. At 3 weeks after the start of treatment, tumor-associated TCR clones in peripheral blood had expanded more in patients with durable benefit (n ≈ 23, p = 0.022).

The CDR3 measures 16 amino acids from cysteine to phenylalanine. Of the read, only the CDR3 DNA is kept; its 48 bases are in frame from base 1. Trimming takes 10 bases off V and 4 bases off J; junction bases not matched to a gene: 14. The germline V gene (reference sequence) gives CDR1 as LNHDA and CDR2 as SQIVND. Synthetic TCR analog templates were spiked into each PCR so that absolute template abundance could be estimated from read counts. The immunoSEQ assay used bias-controlled V and J gene primers to amplify TCRbeta CDR3 regions from genomic DNA. Rearranged TCRbeta segments were sequenced at approximately 20X coverage. As for the authors' bioinformatics: Clustering was used to correct sequencing errors, and CDR3s were annotated against IMGT to assign V, D and J genes. Only productive TCRbeta rearrangements were used in downstream analyses, excluding out-of-frame or stop-codon sequences. To compute clonality, Shannon entropy was normalized by the log of the number of unique productive sequences and then subtracted from one. Clones differing between time points or between blood and tumor were identified using Fisher's exact test with Benjamini-Hochberg correction, with an adjusted p below 0.01 applied as the threshold. TCRdb took this table from immuneACCESS and kept in-frame rearrangements with V and J called. Such tables lack part of the clones; where checked against another copy, unresolved V genes explain under half of the gap, and the rest is unexplained. That table gives V, J and clone size, and the DNA gave D and trimming. The sample table shows 70,000 or so clones, and roughly nine tenths are seen once. The ten largest make up roughly 3.4% of the sample.

This clone was seen only once. Its cognate antigen has yet to be identified. Per-base qualities were not stored, and no clone one base away is much larger. The cohort comprised 30 or so patients with locally advanced or metastatic urothelial carcinoma treated at Memorial Sloan Kettering on a trial protocol. Peripheral blood mononuclear cells were collected pretreatment and during treatment, with between 1 and 8 total time points obtained per patient. The Qiagen DNeasy Blood extraction kit was used to purify genomic DNA from total PBMCs and tumor samples. PBMCs were collected pretreatment and during treatment, and were isolated and stored as previously described.

The sample was PBMCs, taken around atezolizumab (anti-PD-L1) treatment. Recombination connected TRBV19 to TRBJ2-2; 8 central bases correspond to TRBD2. The receptor's source is a man in his 60s with urothelial cancer. The nucleotide sequence is given as TGTGCCACCCGAGGGAGGCGGGGGGCCTCCACCGGGGAGCTGTTTTTT. The encoded protein is CATRGRRGASTGELFF.